Sequencing of this T cell receptor beta chain was carried out in a study of T cell changes during pregnancy in multiple sclerosis. CDR1 is SGHKS and CDR2 is YYEKEE in the germline V gene (reference sequence). Trimming pared 1 base from V and 2 bases from J, leaving 15 bases between. CDR3 length: 16 amino acids. Here immunoSEQ multiplex PCR was the method, and the copy in TCRdb shows in-frame clones only, minus some. The sample shows tens of thousands of clones, around four fifths of them seen only once. The chain carries TRBV5-5 and TRBJ1-1, with D maybe TRBD1 (6 bases). Here the sequenced sample was CD4+ T cells from peripheral blood mononuclear cells, taken before pregnancy. The receptor's source is a female donor with multiple sclerosis, enrolled in a pregnancy study. CDR3 sequence reads: CASSLPGESVNTEAFF. The CDR3 DNA is TGTGCCAGCAGCTTGCCAGGGGAGAGTGTTAACACTGAAGCTTTCTTT.